These 9 T cell receptor beta chains came from one sample sequenced in a study of human T cells and chemical hapten exposure. TCRdb recomputed calls from the RACE reads with MiXCR, one row per CDR3 protein. The sample holds some 80,000 distinct CDR3 sequences, 10% seen once. Time point reported: patch test 2, 6 weeks after DPC sensitization. Indicated treatment: therapeutic diphenylcyclopropenone sensitization with weekly scalp DPC. This sample comprised whole blood, obtained in connection with sensitization to the hapten diphenylcyclopropenone (DPC). These receptors originate from a woman aged 30 to 39 with alopecia areata. Some clones in this sample may be carry-over from other donors' samples.

In DNA form, the CDR3 reads TGCAGTGCTAGAGACAAGGCAGGCGGGTCCTACGAGCAGTACTTC. Amino acid sequence: CSARDKAGGSYEQYF. The V and J genes are TRBV20-1 and TRBJ2-7, with a tentative D call TRBD2 (5 bases). Germline V gene sequence: CDR1 DFQATT, CDR2 SNEGSKA (reference sequence). Trimming shortened V by 0 bases and J by 1 base, and 13 bases separated the two germline ends. The CDR3 totals 15 residues.

The V gene is TRBV10-3, the J gene TRBJ1-1; D gene unclear. The CDR3 spans 14 residues. CDR1 ENHRY and CDR2 SYGVKD come from the germline V gene. The germline V and J ends were trimmed by 9 bases and 0 bases, with 14 bases remaining between them. The CDR3 coding sequence is TGTGCCATACAGCGGGATAGTATGAACACTGAAGCTTTCTTT. Its protein is CAIQRDSMNTEAFF.

This clonotype was seen ten or more times. The V gene is TRBV18, the J gene TRBJ1-5; D not certain. CDR3 size: 14 residues. The germline CDR1 and CDR2 sequences are KGHSH and LQKENI. Trimming pared 3 bases from V and 7 bases from J, leaving 13 bases between. The CDR3, as DNA: TGTGCCAGCTCACCCCCGTCTAGCGGACAGCCCCAGCATTTT. Translating it yields CASSPPSSGQPQHF.

This clonotype was seen more than once but under ten times. This sequence joins TRBV19 and TRBJ1-1; D is uncertain. Deletions cut 4 bases from V and 1 base from J, with 7 bases between. Germline V gene sequence: CDR1 LNHDA, CDR2 SQIVND (reference sequence). The CDR3 runs to 13 residues. The CDR3 here is CASSTTRNTEAFF. The CDR3 region has the DNA TGTGCCAGTAGTACTACACGGAACACTGAAGCTTTCTTT.

The chain couples TRBV6-2 or TRBV6-3 to TRBJ2-7; 12 bases map to TRBD2. The CDR3 has 15 amino acids. Germline-derived CDR1 and CDR2 are MNHEY and SVGEGT. The J segment lost 2 bases and the V segment lost 4 bases, leaving 3 bases of the junction unmatched. This CDR3 is CASSFGLAGTYEQYF. For the CDR3, the DNA is TGTGCCAGCAGTTTCGGACTAGCGGGAACCTACGAGCAGTACTTC.

This clonotype was seen at least ten times. The V and J genes are TRBV11-2 and TRBJ2-1, with 10 bases identical to TRBD2. Trimming took 4 bases from V and 8 from J; bases not matched to a gene: 8. Germline assignment: CDR1 SGHAT and CDR2 FQNNGV. The CDR3 is made up of 15 amino acids. The CDR3 DNA reads TGTGCCAGCAGCTCTTCTAGCGGGGGTGGTTATGAGCAGTTCTTC. Amino acids: CASSSSSGGGYEQFF.

This clonotype was observed at least ten times. The genes are TRBV19 and TRBJ1-6; D is possibly TRBD1 (6 bases). Looked up from germline, CDR1 is LNHDA and CDR2 is SQIVND (reference sequence). The CDR3 runs 19 residues. Deletions cut 4 bases from V and 0 bases from J, with 19 bases between. CDR3 region: CASSTPGTSARSYNSPLHF. Here the CDR3 DNA reads TGTGCCAGTAGTACTCCCGGGACATCAGCACGCTCCTATAATTCACCCCTCCACTTT.

In its sample, this clonotype was seen many times. The gene calls are TRBV29-1 and TRBJ2-1; D is perhaps TRBD1 or TRBD2 (7 bases each). The CDR3 is 14 amino acids. CDR1 is SQVTM and CDR2 is ANQGSEA in the germline V gene. The V gene lost 2 bases and the J gene lost 8 bases, with 16 bases spanning the gap. The CDR3 protein is CSVETGRGGDEQFF. As DNA, the CDR3 is TGCAGCGTTGAAACGGGCAGGGGGGGCGATGAGCAGTTCTTC.

This clonotype was seen only a few times. Here the CDR3 reads CASSPTGGTEAFF. The CDR3 coding sequence is TGTGCCAGCAGCCCTACAGGGGGGACTGAAGCTTTCTTT. The genes are TRBV25-1 and TRBJ1-1; 8 positions agree with TRBD1. The CDR3 spans 13 residues. Germline lookup yields CDR1 MGHDK and CDR2 SYGVNS. The trim removed 6 bases at V and 5 bases at J, leaving 5 bases unmatched.